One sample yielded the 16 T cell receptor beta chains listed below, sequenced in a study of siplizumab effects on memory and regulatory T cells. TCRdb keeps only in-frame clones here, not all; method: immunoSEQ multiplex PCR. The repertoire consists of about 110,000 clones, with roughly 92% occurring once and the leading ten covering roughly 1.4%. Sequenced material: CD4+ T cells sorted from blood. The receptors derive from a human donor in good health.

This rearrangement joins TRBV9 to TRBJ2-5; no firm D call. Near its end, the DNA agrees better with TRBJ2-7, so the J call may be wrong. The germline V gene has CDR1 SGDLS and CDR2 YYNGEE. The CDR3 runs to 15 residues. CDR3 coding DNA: TGTGCCAGCAGCTTCGAATCCCTGCAATGGGACGAGCAGTACTTC. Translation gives CASSFESLQWDEQYF.

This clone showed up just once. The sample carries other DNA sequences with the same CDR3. Written as DNA, the CDR3 is TGTGCCACCAGCAGAGATACACAGGGGAGCTATGGCTACACCTTC. Its translation is CATSRDTQGSYGYTF. V and J are TRBV15 and TRBJ1-2; 7 bases agree with TRBD1. CDR1 is LNHNV and CDR2 is YYDKDF in the germline V gene (reference sequence). The CDR3 has 15 residues. The junction had 5 bases not matched to a gene; V was cut back by 0 bases and J by 4 bases.

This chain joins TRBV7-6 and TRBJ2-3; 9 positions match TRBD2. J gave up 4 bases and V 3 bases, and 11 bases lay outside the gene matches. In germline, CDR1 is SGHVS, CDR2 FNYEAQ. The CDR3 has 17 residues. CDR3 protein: CASSLTAGGFTADTQYF. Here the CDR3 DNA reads TGTGCCAGCAGCTTGACAGCGGGGGGCTTTACCGCAGATACGCAGTATTTT.

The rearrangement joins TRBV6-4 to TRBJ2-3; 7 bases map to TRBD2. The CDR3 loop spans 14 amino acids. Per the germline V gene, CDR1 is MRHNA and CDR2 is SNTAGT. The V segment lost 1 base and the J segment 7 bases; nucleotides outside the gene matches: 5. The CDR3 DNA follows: TGTGCCAGCAGTGACTTTAGGGAGGGGCATACGCAGTATTTT. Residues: CASSDFREGHTQYF.

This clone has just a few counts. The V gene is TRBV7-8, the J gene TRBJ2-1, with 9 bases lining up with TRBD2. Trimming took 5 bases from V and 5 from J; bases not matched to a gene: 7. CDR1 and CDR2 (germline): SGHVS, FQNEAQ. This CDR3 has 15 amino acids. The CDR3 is CASSAREGVDNEQFF. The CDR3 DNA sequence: TGTGCCAGCAGCGCGCGGGAGGGTGTGGACAATGAGCAGTTCTTC.

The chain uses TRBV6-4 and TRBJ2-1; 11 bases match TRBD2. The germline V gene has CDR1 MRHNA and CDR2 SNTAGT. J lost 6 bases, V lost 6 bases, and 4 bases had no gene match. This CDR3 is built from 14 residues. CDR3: CASSRLAGSNEQFF. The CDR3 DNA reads TGTGCCAGCAGCCGACTAGCGGGAAGCAATGAGCAGTTCTTC.

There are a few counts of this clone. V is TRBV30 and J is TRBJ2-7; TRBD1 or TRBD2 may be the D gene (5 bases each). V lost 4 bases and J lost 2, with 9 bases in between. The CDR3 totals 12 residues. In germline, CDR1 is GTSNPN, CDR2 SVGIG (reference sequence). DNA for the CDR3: TGTGCCTGGATGAGGGGACCCTACGAGCAGTACTTC. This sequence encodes CAWMRGPYEQYF.

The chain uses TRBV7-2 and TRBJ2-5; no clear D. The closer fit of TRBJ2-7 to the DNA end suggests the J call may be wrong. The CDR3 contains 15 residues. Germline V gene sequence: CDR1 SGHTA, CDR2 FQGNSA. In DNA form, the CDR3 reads TGTGCCAGCAGCTTATCAACCCAAGCGTACTACGAGCAGTACTTC. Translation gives CASSLSTQAYYEQYF.

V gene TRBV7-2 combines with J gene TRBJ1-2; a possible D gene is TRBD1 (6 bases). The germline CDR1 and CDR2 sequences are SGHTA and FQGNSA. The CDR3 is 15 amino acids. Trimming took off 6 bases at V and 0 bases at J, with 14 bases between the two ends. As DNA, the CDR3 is TGTGCCAGCAGGAATACTAGGACAGCTAACTATGGCTACACCTTC. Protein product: CASRNTRTANYGYTF.

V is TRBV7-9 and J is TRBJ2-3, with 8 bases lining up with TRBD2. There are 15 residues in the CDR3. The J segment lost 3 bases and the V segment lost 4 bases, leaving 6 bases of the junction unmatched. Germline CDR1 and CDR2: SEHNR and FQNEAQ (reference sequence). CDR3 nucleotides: TGTGCCAGCAGCTCAGGTGCTAGCGGGACAGATACGCAGTATTTT. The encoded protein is CASSSGASGTDTQYF.

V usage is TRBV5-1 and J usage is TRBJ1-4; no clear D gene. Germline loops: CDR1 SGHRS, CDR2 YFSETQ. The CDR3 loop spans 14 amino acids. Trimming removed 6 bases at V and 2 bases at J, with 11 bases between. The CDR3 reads CASKGQATNEKLFF. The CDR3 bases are TGCGCCAGCAAAGGTCAAGCGACTAATGAAAAACTGTTTTTT.

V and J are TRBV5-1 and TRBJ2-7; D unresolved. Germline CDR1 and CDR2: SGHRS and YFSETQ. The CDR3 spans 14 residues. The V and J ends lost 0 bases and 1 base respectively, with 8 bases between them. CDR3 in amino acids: CASSLVVSSYEQYF. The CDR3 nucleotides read TGCGCCAGCAGCTTGGTTGTCAGTTCCTACGAGCAGTACTTC.

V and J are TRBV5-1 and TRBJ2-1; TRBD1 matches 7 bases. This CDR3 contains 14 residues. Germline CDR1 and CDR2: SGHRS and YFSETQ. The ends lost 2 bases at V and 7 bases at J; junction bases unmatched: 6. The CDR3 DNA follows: TGCGCCAGCAGCTTACCAACAGGGGTTAATGAGCAGTTCTTC. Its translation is CASSLPTGVNEQFF.

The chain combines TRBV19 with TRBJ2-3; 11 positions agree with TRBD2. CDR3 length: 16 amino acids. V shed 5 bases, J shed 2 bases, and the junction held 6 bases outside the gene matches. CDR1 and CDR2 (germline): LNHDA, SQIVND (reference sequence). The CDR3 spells CASSSRTSGFTDTQYF. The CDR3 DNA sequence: TGTGCCAGTAGTTCCCGGACTAGCGGGTTCACAGATACGCAGTATTTT.

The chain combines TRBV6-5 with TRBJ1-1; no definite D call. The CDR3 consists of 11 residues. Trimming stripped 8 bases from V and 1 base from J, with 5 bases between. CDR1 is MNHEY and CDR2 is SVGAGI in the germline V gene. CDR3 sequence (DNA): TGTGCCAGCGTAGGGAACACTGAAGCTTTCTTT. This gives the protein CASVGNTEAFF.

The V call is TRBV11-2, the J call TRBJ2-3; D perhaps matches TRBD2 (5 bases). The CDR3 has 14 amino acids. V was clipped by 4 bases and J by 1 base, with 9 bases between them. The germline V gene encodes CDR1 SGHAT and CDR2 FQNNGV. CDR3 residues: CASSYEGRTDTQYF. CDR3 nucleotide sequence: TGTGCCAGCAGCTACGAGGGCCGCACAGATACGCAGTATTTT.